These 2 T cell receptor beta chains came from one sample sequenced in a study of T cells in Graves' hyperthyroidism and ophthalmopathy. Authors of the study amplified TCR beta CDR3 regions from RNA transcripts. The study used the HTBI primer set for a first-round RT-PCR of the TCR CDR3. TCRdb independently ran MiXCR on the multiplex PCR reads; one entry per CDR3 protein. This sample yields 660,000 or so distinct CDR3 sequences, of which less than 25% are seen a single time; more than 30% belongs to the top ten. The sample taken for sequencing was blood. These receptors came from a man aged 25-45 years with Graves' ophthalmopathy.

The table lists this clonotype with a few counts. The chain employs TRBV12-3 or TRBV12-4 and TRBJ1-1; a possible D gene is TRBD1 (6 bases). The CDR3 has 13 residues. V lost 5 bases and J lost 7, with 14 bases in between. DNA of the CDR3: TGTGCCAGCAGTAATAGGGGGGGGCTTGAAGCTTTCTTT. It encodes CASSNRGGLEAFF.

This clonotype occurred a few times. The chain combines TRBV24-1 with TRBJ1-2, with D unresolved. This CDR3 spans 14 amino acids. Germline V CDR1 and CDR2: KGHDR, SFDVKD. Between the trimmed V and J ends, which lost 6 bases and 8 bases, there was a span of 18 bases. The CDR3 spells CATSQKGVLSGYTF. In nucleotides, the CDR3 is TGTGCCACCAGTCAGAAAGGAGTGCTTTCGGGCTACACCTTC.